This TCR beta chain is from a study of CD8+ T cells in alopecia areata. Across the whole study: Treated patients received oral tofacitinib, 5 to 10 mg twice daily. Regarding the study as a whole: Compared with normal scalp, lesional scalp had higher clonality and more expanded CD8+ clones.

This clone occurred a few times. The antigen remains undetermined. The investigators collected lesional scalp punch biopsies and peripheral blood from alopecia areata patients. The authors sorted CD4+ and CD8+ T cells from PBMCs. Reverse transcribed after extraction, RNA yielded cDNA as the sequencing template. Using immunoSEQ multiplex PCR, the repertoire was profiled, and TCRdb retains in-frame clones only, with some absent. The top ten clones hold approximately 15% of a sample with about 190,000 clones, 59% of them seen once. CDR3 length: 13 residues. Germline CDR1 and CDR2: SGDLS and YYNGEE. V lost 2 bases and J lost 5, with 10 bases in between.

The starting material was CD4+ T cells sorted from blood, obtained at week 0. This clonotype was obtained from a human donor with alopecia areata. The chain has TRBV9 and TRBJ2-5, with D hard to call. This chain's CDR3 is CASSVYLGETQYF. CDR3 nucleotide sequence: TGTGCCAGCAGCGTTTACTTAGGCGAGACCCAGTACTTC.